This T cell receptor beta chain was documented in a study of blood T cell repertoires in COVID-19 (dated by TCRdb to between 2020 and 2021). Concerning the study at large: Collaborator samples came from the United States, Italy and Spain and covered acute and convalescent phases of COVID-19. The prospective study material was composed of cDNA or gDNA derived from T cells, B-cell-depleted T cells, or PBMCs. Subjects who had been exposed to COVID-19, were actively infected with it, or had recovered from it provided the deeply sampled blood TCRbeta repertoires that made up the dataset. The repertoires were released in a freely available public database intended as a resource for research on the immune response to SARS-CoV-2. Samples were obtained from the ongoing ImmuneRACE study (first 160 participants) and from some 1,300 subjects provided by 6 global collaborators. A de-identified subject ID, COVID-19 status, age in years and sex were almost always included in the sample metadata. Where HLA class I and class II types were available, the types were taken from metadata supplied by the sample provider, not from assay-based typing. General study outcomes and caveats: How much clinical and demographic metadata was included differed by source and by participant, and the metadata was provided uncurated.

In this sample, this clone turned up once. What antigen it recognizes has not been identified. No much larger clone exists at a distance of one base, and base qualities are not known. CDR1 and CDR2 are drawn from the germline V gene: MNHEY, SVGEGT. The junction shows trimming of 6 bases on V and 2 bases on J, plus 16 bases between the germline ends. The CDR3 holds 16 amino acids from the cysteine to the phenylalanine. The CDR3 DNA has 48 bases and is translated from base 1. The collaborating institutions used their own protocols to collect whole blood in K2EDTA tubes. For TCRbeta analysis, collaborator samples were shipped as frozen whole blood, as isolated PBMCs, or as DNA extracted from either sample type. TCRbeta CDR3 regions were amplified from genomic DNA by means of the immunoSEQ Assay, a bias-controlled multiplex PCR. Turning to the authors' computational methods: Within the assay, amplification of reference gene primers was used to estimate how many nucleated cells each sample contained. Sequence reads were collapsed and filtered to measure the absolute abundance of every unique TCRbeta CDR3 rearrangement. For each sample, productive Simpson clonality was calculated as the square root of Simpson's diversity index over productive rearrangements. In its TCRdb copy, this immuneACCESS table keeps in-frame sequences only and misses some clones. Where compared with another copy, unresolved V genes explain less than half of these, and the others have no known cause. That table furnishes V, J and clone size, whereas the DNA furnished D and trimming. This sample holds more than 85,000 clones; roughly 92% were observed only once. The ten largest clones represent under 7.5% of the sample.

Recombination linked TRBV6-2 or TRBV6-3 to TRBJ2-2; there is no confident call for the D gene. The specimen was peripheral blood. The sequence came from a man between 65 and 85 years old with acute or convalescent COVID-19. The CDR3 protein sequence reads: CASSLSPRVNTGELFF. The DNA reads as follows: TGTGCCAGCAGCCTCTCCCCCCGGGTAAACACCGGGGAGCTGTTTTTT.